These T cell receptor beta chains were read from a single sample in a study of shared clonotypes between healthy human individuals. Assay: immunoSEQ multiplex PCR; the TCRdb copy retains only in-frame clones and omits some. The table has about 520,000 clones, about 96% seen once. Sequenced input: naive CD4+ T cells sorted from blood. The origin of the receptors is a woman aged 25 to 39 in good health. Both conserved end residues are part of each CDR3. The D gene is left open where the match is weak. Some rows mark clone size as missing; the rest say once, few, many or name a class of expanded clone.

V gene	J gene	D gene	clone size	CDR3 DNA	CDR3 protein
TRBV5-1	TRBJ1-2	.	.	TGCGCCAGCAGCTTGGTACAGGGCGTCGATGGCTACACCTTC	CASSLVQGVDGYTF
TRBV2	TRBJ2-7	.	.	TGTGCCAGCAGTGAAAAAGGGCGGCATCGCTACGAGCAGTACTTC	CASSEKGRHRYEQYF
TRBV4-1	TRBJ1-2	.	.	TGCGCCAGCAGCCAAGGGGGGGGCAGGGTCGATGGCTACACCTTC	CASSQGGGRVDGYTF
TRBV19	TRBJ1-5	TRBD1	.	TGTGCCAGTAGTATAGAGGGACAGGGGGCTTATCAGCCCCAGCATTTT	CASSIEGQGAYQPQHF
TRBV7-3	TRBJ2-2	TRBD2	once	TGTGCCAGCAGCTCTGGGAGCGGGAGGAGGGCCGGGGAGCTGTTTTTT	CASSSGSGRRAGELFF
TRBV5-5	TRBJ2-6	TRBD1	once	TGTGCCAGCAGCTACCGACAGGGGAGATTTGGGGCCAACGTCCTGACTTTC	CASSYRQGRFGANVLTF
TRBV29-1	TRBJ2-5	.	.	TGCAGCGTGACCTCTTGGGGCCGGCAAGAAGAGACCCAGTACTTC	CSVTSWGRQEETQYF
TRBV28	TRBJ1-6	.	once	TGTGCCAGTGTCTCGAGGGGGGCGAATAATTCACCCCTCCACTTT	CASVSRGANNSPLHF
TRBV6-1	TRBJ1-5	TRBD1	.	TGTGCCAGCAGTGAACGACAGGGTTTAAGGCAGCCCCAGCATTTT	CASSERQGLRQPQHF
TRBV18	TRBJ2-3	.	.	TGTGCCAGCTCAACACAGCGGGCAGAGGTCGCAGATACGCAGTATTTT	CASSTQRAEVADTQYF
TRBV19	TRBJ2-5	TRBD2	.	TGTGCCAGTAGTATCGAGGGCCTTGGGACTAGCGGGAGTTGGAAGACCCAGTACTTC	CASSIEGLGTSGSWKTQYF
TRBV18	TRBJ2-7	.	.	TGTGCCAGCTCACCTGCTGACGAGCAGTACTTC	CASSPADEQYF
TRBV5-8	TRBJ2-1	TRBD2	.	TGTGCCAGCAGCTTAGCGGGGGTCGATGAGCAGTTCTTC	CASSLAGVDEQFF
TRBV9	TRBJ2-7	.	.	TGTGCCAGCAGCGTCGGTGGGCCTTCGTACGAGCAGTACTTC	CASSVGGPSYEQYF
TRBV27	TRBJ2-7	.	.	TGTGCCAGCAGTCAACAGGGATACGAGCAGTACTTC	CASSQQGYEQYF
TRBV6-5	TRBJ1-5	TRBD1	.	TGTGCCACAGATAGGGGGCTCTTAGCAGATCAGCCCCAGCATTTT	CATDRGLLADQPQHF
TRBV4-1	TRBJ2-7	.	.	TGCGCCAGCCGAGGTGGTGTAGATAACGAGCAGTACTTC	CASRGGVDNEQYF
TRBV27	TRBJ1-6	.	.	TGTGCCAGCAGTACTATCCAGGGAACGCATTCACCCCTCCACTTT	CASSTIQGTHSPLHF
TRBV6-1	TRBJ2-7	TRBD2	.	TGTGCCAGCACTATGGGACTAGCGGGAGTCTACGAGCAGTACTTC	CASTMGLAGVYEQYF
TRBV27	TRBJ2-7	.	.	TGTGCCAGCAGTTTTGAGTTCGCGAGCCCCCCCTACGAGCAGTACTTC	CASSFEFASPPYEQYF
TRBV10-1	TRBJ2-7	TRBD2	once	TGCGCCAGCAGTGAGGGGACTAGCGGGGCGTACGAGCAGTACTTC	CASSEGTSGAYEQYF
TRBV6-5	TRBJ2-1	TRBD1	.	TGTGCCAGCAGTTACTCGGTTACAGGGGGCTTCTATGAGCAGTTCTTC	CASSYSVTGGFYEQFF
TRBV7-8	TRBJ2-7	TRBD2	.	TGTGCCAGCAGCCGTAGGGCCGGGACTAGCGGGAGGTCGGGCTACGAGCAGTACTTC	CASSRRAGTSGRSGYEQYF
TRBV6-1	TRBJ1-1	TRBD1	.	TGTGCCAGCAGTGGAGCCGGGACAGTGAACACTGAAGCTTTCTTT	CASSGAGTVNTEAFF
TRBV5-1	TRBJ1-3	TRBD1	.	TGCGCCAGCAGCTTTCAACCGGGACAGGGAAGAGGAAACACCATATATTTT	CASSFQPGQGRGNTIYF
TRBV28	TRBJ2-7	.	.	TGTGCCAGCATCGTGGGGGACGAGCAGTACTTC	CASIVGDEQYF
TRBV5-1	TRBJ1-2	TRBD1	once	TGCGCCAGCAGCTTCGGCGACAGGGGCGTCGGCTACACCTTC	CASSFGDRGVGYTF
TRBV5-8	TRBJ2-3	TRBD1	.	TGTGCCAGCAGGTACCCGGGACAGGGAAGGTTTGGGCAGTATTTT	CASRYPGQGRFGQYF
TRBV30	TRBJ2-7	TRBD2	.	TGTGCCTGGAGCAGGGTCGGGAGGGCATGGGACGAGCAGTACTTC	CAWSRVGRAWDEQYF
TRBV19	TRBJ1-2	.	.	TGTGCCAGTAGCCGAGGAGTTGAGGGCTACACCTTC	CASSRGVEGYTF
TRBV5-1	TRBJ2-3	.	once	TGCGCCAGCAGCTTGCAGGTTGGAAGCACAGATACGCAGTATTTT	CASSLQVGSTDTQYF
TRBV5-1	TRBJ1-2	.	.	TGCGCCAGCAGCTTCAGGACGGGCTATGGCTACACCTTC	CASSFRTGYGYTF
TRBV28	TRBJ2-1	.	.	TGTGCCAGCATCCCTTTAAAGAGCTCCTACAATGAGCAGTTCTTC	CASIPLKSSYNEQFF
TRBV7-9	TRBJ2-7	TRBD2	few	TGTGCGACGGGGCTAGCGGGAGGATGGGAGCAGTACTTC	CATGLAGGWEQYF
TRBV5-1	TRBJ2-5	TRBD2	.	TGCGCCAGCAGGCCGACCGGGACTATAAAAGAGACCCAGTACTTC	CASRPTGTIKETQYF
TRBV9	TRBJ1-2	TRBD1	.	TGTGCCAGCAGCCCTTGGGACAGGGCGAGGACTGGCTACACCTTC	CASSPWDRARTGYTF
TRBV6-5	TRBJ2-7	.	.	TGTGCCAGCGGCGGGACAGCCTCCTACGAGCAGTACTTC	CASGGTASYEQYF
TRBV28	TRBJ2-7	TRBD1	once	TGTGCGGCCCAGGGGACAGGGAGGGTCGAGCAGTACTTC	CAAQGTGRVEQYF
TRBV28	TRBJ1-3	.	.	TGTGCCAGCAGTTTCGACAGCCTCGGAAACACCATATATTTT	CASSFDSLGNTIYF
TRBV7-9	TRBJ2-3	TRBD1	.	TGTGCCAGCAGCTCGGGACAGGCTAGCACAGATACGCAGTATTTT	CASSSGQASTDTQYF
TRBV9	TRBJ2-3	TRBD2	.	TGTGCCAGCAGCGTAGTGGGACTAGCGGTCACAGATACGCAGTATTTT	CASSVVGLAVTDTQYF
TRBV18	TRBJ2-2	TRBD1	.	TGTGCCAGCTCACCAGGACAGGGGAAGGTCACCGGGGAGCTGTTTTTT	CASSPGQGKVTGELFF
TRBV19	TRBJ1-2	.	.	TGTGCCAGTAGTATCGAGGGGCGTAAATACGGCTACACCTTC	CASSIEGRKYGYTF
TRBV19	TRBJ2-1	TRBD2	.	TGTGCCAGTAGTATAACTAGCGGGAGTTGGAATGAGCAGTTCTTC	CASSITSGSWNEQFF
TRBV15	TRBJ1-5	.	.	TGTGCCACCAGCACGCAGGGCCAAGGTGGCAATCAGCCCCAGCATTTT	CATSTQGQGGNQPQHF
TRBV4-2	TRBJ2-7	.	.	TGTGCCAGCAGCCAAGATACCGGGCGAATCATTCGCTGCGAGCAGTACTTC	CASSQDTGRIIRCEQYF
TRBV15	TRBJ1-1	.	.	TGTGCCACCAGCAGAGACCGGAACACTGAAGCTTTCTTT	CATSRDRNTEAFF
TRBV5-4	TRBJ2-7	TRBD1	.	TGTGCCAGCAGCTTGGGACAGGGGATTCTCGAGCAGTACTTC	CASSLGQGILEQYF
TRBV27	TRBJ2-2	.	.	TGTGCCAGCATACCGTCTCCCGGGAGTAGCACCGGGGAGCTGTTTTTT	CASIPSPGSSTGELFF
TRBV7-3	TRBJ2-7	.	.	TGTGCCAGCAGCTTATTTTCGGGAGCTTACGAGCAGTACTTC	CASSLFSGAYEQYF